This entry concerns a single T cell receptor beta chain. After removal of 7 bases from V and 10 bases from J, the junction contained 14 bases not matched to a gene. CDR3 length equals 14 residues. Germline V CDR1 and CDR2: SQVTM, ANQGSEA. These data belong to a study of blood T cell repertoires in COVID-19. Clones were read by immunoSEQ multiplex PCR, and TCRdb kept only the in-frame ones, dropping some. The data show about 210,000 clones, 70% to 90% seen once. The sequencing sample was made of peripheral blood. This chain uses TRBV29-1 with TRBJ1-4, with 8 positions matching TRBD1. This TCR derives from a woman aged 80 or older with acute or convalescent COVID-19. The CDR3, as DNA: TGCAGCGGTTCCCCAGGGGGCCCAGATGGAAAACTGTTTTTT. This encodes CSGSPGGPDGKLFF.